These T cell receptor beta chains were read from a single sample in a study of T cells in localized non-small cell lung cancer. TCRdb's copy holds only in-frame clones and misses some; the assay was immunoSEQ multiplex PCR. The sample consists of roughly 64,000 clones, approximately 80% of them appearing once. This material consisted of PBMCs, taken before any cancer treatment. These TCRs come from a man aged 40 to 75 with stage II lung adenocarcinoma. The CDR3 runs from the conserved cysteine through the conserved F or W. A D gene is named only where the DNA matches it firmly. The listing skips clone size in some rows; elsewhere it reads once, few, many or a size class.

clone_size	v_call	j_call	d_call	cdr3_nt	cdr3_aa
NA	TRBV7-2	TRBJ1-1	NA	TGTGCCAGCAGCTTGAGTCGGGCGGGCACTGAAGCTTTCTTT	CASSLSRAGTEAFF
NA	TRBV6-5	TRBJ2-7	NA	TGTGCCAGTTCCCGGGACATTTCCTACGAGCAGTACTTC	CASSRDISYEQYF
NA	TRBV7-9	TRBJ2-1	NA	TGTGCCACCGCGACCGCGAGCTCCTACAATGAGCAGTTCTTC	CATATASSYNEQFF
NA	TRBV27	TRBJ2-5	NA	TGTGCCAGCAGTTTAGAGCGGGTGGGGGAGACCCAGTACTTC	CASSLERVGETQYF
NA	TRBV18	TRBJ2-7	NA	TGTGCCAGCTCGTTTGGACAGGGAGGGTCCTACGAGCAGTACTTC	CASSFGQGGSYEQYF
NA	TRBV5-1	TRBJ2-7	TRBD2	TGCGCCAGCAGCTCGGGGACTAGCGGGTCTTCCTACGAGCAGTACTTC	CASSSGTSGSSYEQYF
NA	TRBV27	TRBJ2-7	NA	TGTGCCAGCAGTCCGCTGGTGGGCGTGAGCTCCTACGAGCAGTACTTC	CASSPLVGVSSYEQYF
NA	TRBV7-9	TRBJ2-7	TRBD2	TGTGCCAGCAGCTTCGCTTCCGGGACTAGCGGGACAAGGGAGCAGTACTTC	CASSFASGTSGTREQYF
NA	TRBV25-1	TRBJ1-1	TRBD1	TGTGCCAGCAGTGAATTGGACAGGGGGGCTGAAGCTTTCTTT	CASSELDRGAEAFF
few	TRBV6-6	TRBJ1-1	NA	TGTGCCAGCAGTTACCTAGGACTCTCGAACACTGAAGCTTTCTTT	CASSYLGLSNTEAFF
once	TRBV5-1	TRBJ1-4	NA	TGCGCCAGCAGCTTACAGGGTAACGAGGAAAAACTGTTTTTT	CASSLQGNEEKLFF
NA	TRBV5-1	TRBJ1-1	NA	TGCGCCAGCAGGGGGGGCGACACTGAAGCTTTCTTT	CASRGGDTEAFF
NA	TRBV19	TRBJ2-7	NA	TGTGCCAGTAGTCGCGAGTTAAGGTCCTACGAGCAGTACTTC	CASSRELRSYEQYF
NA	TRBV10-2	TRBJ2-1	TRBD1	TGCGCCAGCAGTGAGTCCCCAGGGGGCGGGGATGAGCAGTTCTTC	CASSESPGGGDEQFF
NA	TRBV6-1	TRBJ2-5	NA	TGTGCCAGCACAGAAGAGACCCAGTACTTC	CASTEETQYF
NA	TRBV21-1	TRBJ1-5	NA	TGTGCCAGGGTGAGGGGGTCCAATCAGCCCCAGCATTTT	CARVRGSNQPQHF